Described below is a single T cell receptor (beta chain) sequence and its context. Its antigen is unknown. Between the trimmed V and J ends, which lost 4 bases and 8 bases, there was a span of 21 bases. Germline assignment: CDR1 SGDLS and CDR2 YYNGEE. The CDR3 covers 15 residues. These data originate in a study of Ad26.COV2.S vaccination and SARS-CoV-2 variants. Study overall: Once, or twice with 56 days between doses, Ad26.COV2.S was given intramuscularly.

The treatment: roughly 18 received Ad26.COV2.S at low or high dose, single or two shots; 5 received placebo; per-sample allocation not given. Sampling took place 63 days after the first vaccine or placebo injection. SARS-CoV-2 spike from the Wuhan strain was encoded by the vaccine, an Ad26 vector. The protocol was immunoSEQ multiplex PCR, while the TCRdb copy is restricted to in-frame clones and leaves out a portion. This table holds around 300,000 clones, around 89% found once. Notes on the study in general: Breadth, reportedly substantial, characterized the spike-specific CD8+ and CD4+ T cell responses after vaccination. Whether participants received vaccine or placebo, their non-spike TCR breadth was similar.

The receptor's source is a person between 18 and 59 years old who received the Ad26.COV2.S COVID-19 vaccine or a placebo. The specimen comprised peripheral blood, sampled in a trial of Ad26.COV2.S vaccine versus placebo. The chain uses TRBV9 and TRBJ1-2, with a tentative D call TRBD1 (5 bases). CDR3 region: CASSPSGTGTEGYTF. The CDR3 DNA follows: TGTGCCAGCAGCCCGAGCGGGACGGGAACGGAAGGCTACACCTTC.